This note documents a single T cell receptor beta chain sequence. The sample originates from a study of blood T cells in healthy people across ages. Combining a sample-barcoded 5' primer with a J-beta primer mix, a second PCR ran for roughly 7 to 12 cycles. TCRdb reanalysed the 5' RACE reads using MiXCR and keeps one entry per CDR3 protein. The repertoire has approximately 690,000 distinct CDR3 sequences, less than 45% of them found once; the top ten carry 25% to 35%. This TCR was recovered from a man older than 75 in good health. Sequencing input: blood.

The CDR3 spells CASSLGRTTSSLHF. The DNA for the CDR3 is TGTGCCAGCAGCTTAGGTCGGACGACGTCATCCCTCCACTTT. This chain uses TRBV7-2 with TRBJ1-6, with D unresolved. CDR1 is SGHTA, CDR2 FQGNSA, per germline. This CDR3 has 14 amino acids. The V end was cut by 1 base, the J end by 14 bases, with 15 bases between.